This TCR beta chain derives from a study of tumor-infiltrating lymphocytes in primary liver carcinoma. The tissue used was unsorted bulk material of roughly 17-32 mg. RNA and DNA were co-extracted from it with the AllPrep DNA/RNA mini kit. The CDR3 contains 13 residues. Trimming removed 7 bases from V and 4 bases from J, with 16 bases in between. Germline assignment: CDR1 SQVTM and CDR2 ANQGSEA. The input was 400 to 500 ng total RNA; TCR beta cDNA was made from it with a constant-region primer. Slightly modified ARM-PCR served as the procedure for the TCR beta libraries. These libraries came from three rounds of nested multiplex PCR. The first two PCR rounds, approximately 10 cycles each, used TRBV1-TRBV30 forward primers and a C-beta reverse primer. TCRdb reanalysed the multiplex PCR reads using MiXCR and keeps one entry per CDR3 protein. The repertoire holds approximately 120,000 distinct CDR3 sequences, with 50% to 80% as singletons.

The clonotype comes from an older woman with primary liver carcinoma and hepatitis B virus infection. The V call is TRBV29-1, the J call TRBJ1-1; D ambiguous. Sequenced sample: liver tumor tissue from sampling region 3. As to subset: tumor region T3, left-lateral pole. The chain's CDR3 is CSAAALAATEAFF. The CDR3 coding sequence is TGCAGCGCTGCGGCTCTAGCGGCCACTGAAGCTTTCTTT.